The 31 T cell receptor beta chains presented below share a single source sample, sequenced in a study of human T cells and chemical hapten exposure. The time point is: patch test 1, 2 weeks after DPC sensitization. Regarding treatment: therapeutic diphenylcyclopropenone sensitization with weekly scalp DPC. MiXCR, run by TCRdb on the RACE reads, gives a single entry per CDR3 protein. Of tens of thousands of distinct CDR3 sequences listed, about 12% were seen once; the top ten hold 3.5%. The input for sequencing was whole blood, taken in connection with sensitization to the hapten diphenylcyclopropenone (DPC). The origin of the receptors is a woman between 55 and 75 years old with alopecia areata. Some clones in this sample may be carry-over from other donors' samples.

At least ten counts were recorded for this clonotype. The rearrangement uses TRBV2 and TRBJ2-7, with 8 positions matching TRBD2. V dropped 5 bases and J dropped 5; count of bases not matched to a gene: 11. This CDR3 is 15 amino acids long. The germline CDR1 and CDR2 sequences are SNHLY and FYNNEI. The CDR3 here is CASSNFGGGPHEQYF. For the CDR3, the DNA is TGTGCCAGCAGTAATTTCGGGGGGGGACCCCACGAGCAGTACTTC. Together with reference TRBV2 and TRBJ2-7, the CDR3 gives the full variable domain: EPEVTQTPSHQVTQMGQEVILRCVPISNHLYFYWYRQILGQKVEFLVSFYNNEISEKSEIFDDQFSVERPDGSNFTLKIRSTKLEDSAMYFCASSNFGGGPHEQYFGPGTRLTVT.

This clonotype was counted between two and nine times. The rearrangement joins TRBV6-6 to TRBJ1-1, with D unclear. The CDR3 is 14 amino acids. Trimming cost V 2 bases and J 1 base, with 8 bases left between them. CDR1 and CDR2 (germline): MNHNY, SVGAGI (reference sequence). The CDR3: CASSYHRTNTEAFF. The CDR3 nucleotides read TGTGCCAGCAGTTACCACAGAACGAACACTGAAGCTTTCTTT.

This clonotype has a count of ten or more. The rearrangement links TRBV27 to TRBJ2-3, with D possibly matching TRBD1 (6 bases). V was shortened by 3 bases and J by 3 bases, with 13 bases between the two germline ends. Germline V gene sequence: CDR1 MNHEY, CDR2 SMNVEV (reference sequence). The CDR3 covers 15 residues. The CDR3 nucleotides are TGTGCCAGCAGTTTGCCATCAACAGGGACAGATACGCAGTATTTT. Protein sequence: CASSLPSTGTDTQYF.

This clonotype was counted a few times. The chain uses TRBV28 and TRBJ2-7; a weak D match, TRBD2 (5 bases). The CDR3 runs to 14 residues. Germline V gives CDR1 MDHEN, CDR2 SYDVKM. The V and J ends lost 1 base and 1 base respectively, with 8 bases between them. The CDR3: CASSLYGGSYEQYF. The CDR3 region has the DNA TGTGCCAGCAGTTTATACGGCGGGTCCTACGAGCAGTACTTC.

The chain recombines TRBV5-6 with TRBJ2-2; D call uncertain. The germline V and J ends were trimmed by 9 bases and 2 bases, with 11 bases remaining between them. Germline CDR1 and CDR2: SGHDT and YYEEEE. This CDR3 is 13 amino acids long. The CDR3 DNA reads TGTGCCACCCACCAGATTAACACCGGGGAGCTGTTTTTT. Encoded protein: CATHQINTGELFF.

This clonotype has just a few counts. This chain links TRBV2 with TRBJ2-5; D possibly corresponds to TRBD2 (6 bases). This CDR3 spans 15 amino acids. In germline, CDR1 is SNHLY, CDR2 FYNNEI. Deletions cut 3 bases from V and 1 base from J, with 12 bases between. The CDR3 DNA reads as TGTGCCAGCAGTGATTCTAGCGTAATCCAAGAGACCCAGTACTTC. This encodes CASSDSSVIQETQYF.

The table lists this clonotype with a few counts. This sequence joins TRBV2 and TRBJ1-1; TRBD1 matches at 8 bases. This CDR3 region has 14 residues. V lost 5 bases to trimming and J lost 7 bases; unmatched junction nucleotides: 9. Germline CDR1 is SNHLY and CDR2 is FYNNEI. The CDR3 DNA reads TGTGCCAGCAGTAAGGACAGGGTGGGGGTTGAAGCTTTCTTT. Protein product: CASSKDRVGVEAFF.

J is TRBJ2-7 and V is TRBV10-3; 7 bases fit TRBD2. V was clipped by 3 bases and J by 4 bases; unmatched bases: 9. CDR3 length: 15 residues. Per germline, CDR1 ENHRY and CDR2 SYGVKD. The CDR3 here is CAISDSSSGLYEQYF. CDR3 in DNA: TGTGCCATCAGTGACTCATCTAGCGGCCTATACGAGCAGTACTTC.

The chain recombines TRBV5-1 with TRBJ2-5; TRBD1 agrees at 7 bases. CDR1 and CDR2 from the germline V gene are SGHRS and YFSETQ. This CDR3 has 16 amino acids. The trim removed 4 bases at V and 5 bases at J, leaving 14 bases unmatched. The CDR3 DNA reads as TGCGCCAGCAGCCCAGGACAGGTCTCTTATTCGGAGACCCAGTACTTC. It yields the protein CASSPGQVSYSETQYF.

This clonotype turned up a few times. V is TRBV5-1 and J is TRBJ1-1; D remains unclear. CDR3 length: 13 amino acids. The V end was cut by 6 bases, the J end by 5 bases, with 14 bases between. Germline CDR1 reads SGHRS; CDR2 reads YFSETQ. As DNA, the CDR3 is TGCGCCAGCAAAGGGTTAGAGTTAACTGAAGCTTTCTTT. Translation: CASKGLELTEAFF.

This clonotype came up many times. The V call is TRBV20-1, the J call TRBJ2-1; D ambiguous. The CDR3 consists of 13 residues. The V and J ends lost 5 bases and 5 bases respectively, with 13 bases between them. In germline, CDR1 is DFQATT, CDR2 SNEGSKA (reference sequence). The CDR3 DNA sequence: TGCAGTGCTCCCGGGTGGCCGAACAATGAGCAGTTCTTC. Its protein product is CSAPGWPNNEQFF.

This clonotype has just a few counts. This chain links TRBV5-1 with TRBJ1-4; 7 nucleotides agree with TRBD1. Per the germline V gene, CDR1 is SGHRS and CDR2 is YFSETQ. This CDR3 spans 17 amino acids. Trimming took 4 bases from V and 5 from J; bases not matched to a gene: 14. The DNA of the CDR3 is TGCGCCAGCAGCACCGGCCGTACGGGACAGAGAAATGAAAAACTGTTTTTT. Protein: CASSTGRTGQRNEKLFF.

This clonotype was detected many times. This chain links TRBV3-1 with TRBJ2-3; tentative D call: TRBD2 (5 bases). V dropped 4 bases and J dropped 4 bases, with 9 bases sitting between them. Germline V gene data show CDR1 as LGHDT and CDR2 as YNNKEL (reference sequence). This CDR3 region has 13 residues. This chain's CDR3 is CASSPPGADTQYF. CDR3 in DNA: TGTGCCAGCAGCCCCCCCGGGGCAGATACGCAGTATTTT.

This clonotype was detected ten times or more. The V call is TRBV5-1, the J call TRBJ2-3; 7 bases map to TRBD1. The germline V gene has CDR1 SGHRS and CDR2 YFSETQ. The CDR3 totals 14 residues. Trimming removed 5 bases from V and 0 bases from J; junction bases left unmatched: 3. CDR3 DNA: TGCGCCAGCAGGTCGGGACAGAGCACAGATACGCAGTATTTT. Translated, it gives CASRSGQSTDTQYF.

In its sample, this clonotype was seen a few times. The V gene is TRBV3-1, the J gene TRBJ2-2; 10 bases agree with TRBD2. CDR3 length: 16 amino acids. The germline CDR1 and CDR2 sequences are LGHDT and YNNKEL (reference sequence). Trimming at V came to 4 bases and at J to 3 bases, leaving 5 bases not matched to a gene. CDR3 amino acids: CASSLRTSGDTGELFF. The CDR3 nucleotides read TGTGCCAGCAGCCTACGGACTAGCGGCGACACCGGGGAGCTGTTTTTT.

The chain has TRBV10-3 and TRBJ2-3; D unclear. Germline loops: CDR1 ENHRY, CDR2 SYGVKD. V lost 6 bases and J lost 1, with 11 bases in between. There are 14 residues in the CDR3. Here the CDR3 reads CAIREGFGTDTQYF. CDR3 coding DNA: TGTGCCATCAGGGAAGGCTTTGGCACAGATACGCAGTATTTT.

This clonotype was observed a handful of times. This chain joins TRBV19 and TRBJ2-5; D tentatively fits TRBD1 or TRBD2 (6 bases each). V lost 7 bases and J 4 bases, leaving 19 bases between the germline ends. Germline CDR1 and CDR2: LNHDA and SQIVND (reference sequence). The CDR3 has 15 residues. CDR3 in amino acids: CASTRGASRSETQYF. The CDR3 bases are TGTGCCAGTACGAGGGGGGCTAGCCGTTCAGAGACCCAGTACTTC.

J is TRBJ1-1 and V is TRBV20-1; a possible D gene is TRBD1 (5 bases). Germline CDR1 and CDR2: DFQATT and SNEGSKA (reference sequence). Trimming shortened V by 3 bases and J by 4 bases, and 15 bases separated the two germline ends. This CDR3 region has 14 residues. CDR3 residues: CSARSGGMTTEAFF. The CDR3, as DNA: TGCAGTGCTAGGTCGGGGGGTATGACCACTGAAGCTTTCTTT.

At least ten counts were recorded for this clonotype. The J gene is TRBJ2-7, the V gene TRBV5-1; a weak D match, TRBD2 (5 bases). The CDR3 runs 20 residues. V lost 1 base to trimming and J lost 7 bases, with 33 bases between them. Germline CDR1 SGHRS, CDR2 YFSETQ. For the CDR3, the DNA is TGCGCCAGCAGCTTGTCGCTAGCATCAATGACGCTGTCGGACCGACGGGAGCAGTACTTC. Its translation: CASSLSLASMTLSDRREQYF.

This clonotype was found many times. The chain is built from TRBV7-2 and TRBJ2-3, with D maybe TRBD2 (5 bases). V was clipped by 5 bases and J by 0 bases, with 9 bases between them. CDR3 length: 14 amino acids. Germline V lookup: CDR1 SGHTA, CDR2 FQGNSA. The CDR3, as DNA: TGTGCCAGCAGCCCGACTACTAGCACAGATACGCAGTATTTT. Translated: CASSPTTSTDTQYF.

This clonotype was recorded a few times. This chain links TRBV3-1 with TRBJ2-2; no clear D gene. Per germline, CDR1 LGHDT and CDR2 YNNKEL (reference sequence). This CDR3 is built from 14 residues. V was shortened by 0 bases and J by 5 bases, with 7 bases between the two germline ends. This chain's CDR3 is CASSQDYETGELFF. CDR3 bases: TGTGCCAGCAGCCAAGACTACGAGACCGGGGAGCTGTTTTTT.

Ten or more counts support this clonotype. In DNA, the CDR3 is TGCAGTGCTAGTAGGGGGCGGGGCACTGAAGCTTTCTTT. This sequence encodes CSASRGRGTEAFF. The chain uses TRBV20-1 and TRBJ1-1; 7 bases map to TRBD1. V lost 3 bases to trimming and J lost 4 bases; unmatched junction nucleotides: 5. The CDR3 is 13 amino acids. Germline lookup yields CDR1 DFQATT and CDR2 SNEGSKA (reference sequence).

This clonotype has a count of ten or more. In DNA, the CDR3 is TGTGCCAGCAGTTTTGGAGACGGGAATGGCTACACCTTC. This sequence encodes CASSFGDGNGYTF. The chain combines TRBV12-3 or TRBV12-4 with TRBJ1-2, with D uncertain. The CDR3 is 13 amino acids. V gave up 3 bases and J gave up 6 bases, with 11 bases separating them.

Many counts were recorded for this clonotype. V usage is TRBV10-1 and J usage is TRBJ2-3, with 9 bases matching TRBD2. Germline V gene sequence: CDR1 WNHNN, CDR2 SYGVQD (reference sequence). The CDR3 spans 15 residues. V was clipped by 11 bases and J by 4 bases; unmatched bases: 13. Here the CDR3 reads CAPSRGGGASDTQYF. The CDR3 DNA sequence: TGCGCCCCCTCCCGAGGCGGGGGGGCATCAGATACGCAGTATTTT.

This clonotype was seen repeatedly, ten times or more. The chain uses TRBV18 and TRBJ2-1, with 8 bases identical to TRBD2. V was clipped by 5 bases and J by 1 base; unmatched bases: 4. The CDR3 is made up of 15 amino acids. Germline V gene lookup returns CDR1 KGHSH and CDR2 LQKENI. The CDR3: CASSEAGESYNEQFF. The CDR3 DNA reads TGTGCCAGCTCAGAAGCGGGGGAGTCCTACAATGAGCAGTTCTTC.

With regard to this clonotype: The junction departs from germline at one end; a sequencing error may be responsible. The CDR3 bases are TGTGCTAGCAGCATGAATGTTGGCGGGGAGCTGTTTTTT. The encoded protein is CASSMNVGGELFF. This sequence joins TRBV7-7 and TRBJ2-2; D unresolved. The CDR3 is 13 amino acids. Germline V lookup: CDR1 SSHAT, CDR2 FNYEAQ (reference sequence).

This clonotype was recorded many times. V is TRBV5-1 and J is TRBJ2-3, with D tentatively TRBD2 (6 bases). The CDR3 consists of 13 residues. V was shortened by 4 bases and J by 5 bases, with 11 bases between the two germline ends. Germline assignment: CDR1 SGHRS and CDR2 YFSETQ. The CDR3 bases are TGCGCCAGCAGCCCCCCCGGGGGAGATACGCAGTATTTT. Translation: CASSPPGGDTQYF.

This clonotype was found many times. The J gene is TRBJ1-2, the V gene TRBV10-3, with a tentative D call TRBD1 (5 bases). CDR1 and CDR2 from the germline V gene are ENHRY and SYGVKD. Trimming left V 4 bases short and J 8 bases short, with 14 bases between. The CDR3 is 13 residues long. CDR3 sequence (DNA): TGTGCCATCAGTGGAACTGGGGGTCGGGGCTACACCTTC. This translates into CAISGTGGRGYTF.

Only one count was recorded for this clonotype. The chain employs TRBV3-1 and TRBJ1-2; 8 bases are shared with TRBD1. Germline lookup yields CDR1 LGHDT and CDR2 YNNKEL (reference sequence). J was trimmed by 4 bases and V by 5 bases; bases with no gene match: 3. The CDR3 extends over 13 amino acids. The CDR3 protein is CASSLQGGYGYTF. The CDR3 region has the DNA TGTGCCAGCAGCTTACAGGGGGGCTATGGCTACACCTTC.

This clonotype was detected ten times or more. The chain uses TRBV6-2 or TRBV6-3 and TRBJ1-6, with TRBD1 as a possible D gene (6 bases). Germline lookup yields CDR1 MNHEY and CDR2 SVGEGT. V was clipped by 4 bases and J by 7 bases, with 8 bases between them. The CDR3 extends over 13 amino acids. The CDR3 here is CASSWTVNSPLHF. The CDR3, as DNA: TGTGCCAGCAGTTGGACAGTAAATTCACCCCTCCACTTT.

This clonotype has ten or more counts. The genes are TRBV7-2 and TRBJ2-3; 9 bases align to TRBD2. Germline-derived CDR1 and CDR2 are SGHTA and FQGNSA. The V gene end was trimmed by 5 bases and the J gene end by 4 bases; junction bases not matched to a gene: 16. This CDR3 has 18 amino acids. The CDR3 protein is CASSPQLVGGGASDTQYF. Written as DNA, the CDR3 is TGTGCCAGCAGCCCCCAATTGGTCGGCGGGGGGGCCTCAGATACGCAGTATTTT.